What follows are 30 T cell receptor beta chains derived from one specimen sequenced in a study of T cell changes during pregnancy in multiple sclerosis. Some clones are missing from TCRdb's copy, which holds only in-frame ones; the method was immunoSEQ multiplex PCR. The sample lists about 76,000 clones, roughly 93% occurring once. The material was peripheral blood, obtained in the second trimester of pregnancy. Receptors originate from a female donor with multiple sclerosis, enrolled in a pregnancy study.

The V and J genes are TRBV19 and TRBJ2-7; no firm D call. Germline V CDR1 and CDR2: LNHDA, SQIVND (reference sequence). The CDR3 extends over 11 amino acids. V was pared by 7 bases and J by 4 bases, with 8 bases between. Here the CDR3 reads CASTSGYEQYF. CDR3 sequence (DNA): TGTGCCAGTACCTCAGGATACGAGCAGTACTTC.

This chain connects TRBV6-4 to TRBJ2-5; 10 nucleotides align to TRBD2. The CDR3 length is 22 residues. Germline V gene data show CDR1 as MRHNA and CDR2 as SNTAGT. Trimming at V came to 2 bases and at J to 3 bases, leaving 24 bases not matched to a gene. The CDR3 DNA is TGTGCCAGCAGTGACCGCAATGGCGAGGTCGTCGTTCCTAGCGGGGGTGAAGAGACCCAGTACTTC. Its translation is CASSDRNGEVVVPSGGEETQYF.

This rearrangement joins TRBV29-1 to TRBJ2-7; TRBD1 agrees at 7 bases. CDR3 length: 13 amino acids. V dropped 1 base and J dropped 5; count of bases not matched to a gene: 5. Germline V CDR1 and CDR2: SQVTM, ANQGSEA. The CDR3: CSVEGQGVDEQYF. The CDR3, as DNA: TGCAGCGTTGAAGGGCAGGGGGTCGACGAGCAGTACTTC.

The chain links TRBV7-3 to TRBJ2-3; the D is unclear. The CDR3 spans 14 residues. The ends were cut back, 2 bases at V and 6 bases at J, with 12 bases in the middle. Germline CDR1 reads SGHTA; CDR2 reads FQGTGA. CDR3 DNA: TGTGCCAGCAGCTTAGGCAGGCGCGCGGATACGCAGTATTTT. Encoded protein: CASSLGRRADTQYF.

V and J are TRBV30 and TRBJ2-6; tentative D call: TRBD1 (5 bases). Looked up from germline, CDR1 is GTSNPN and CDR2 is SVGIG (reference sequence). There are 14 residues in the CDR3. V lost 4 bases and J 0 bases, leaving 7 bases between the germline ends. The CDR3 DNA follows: TGTGCCTGGAATACAGGCTCTGGGGCCAACGTCCTGACTTTC. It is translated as CAWNTGSGANVLTF.

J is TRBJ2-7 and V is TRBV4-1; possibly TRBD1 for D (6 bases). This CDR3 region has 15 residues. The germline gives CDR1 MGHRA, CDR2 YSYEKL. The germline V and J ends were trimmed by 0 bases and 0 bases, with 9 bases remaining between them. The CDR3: CASSQDMDSSYEQYF. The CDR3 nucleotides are TGCGCCAGCAGCCAAGACATGGACAGCTCCTACGAGCAGTACTTC.

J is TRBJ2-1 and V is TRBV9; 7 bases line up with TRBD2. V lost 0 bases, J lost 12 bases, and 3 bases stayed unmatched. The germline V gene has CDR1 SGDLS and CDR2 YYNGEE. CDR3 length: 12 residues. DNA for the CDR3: TGTGCCAGCAGCGTAGAGGGCGGGGGGCAGTTCTTC. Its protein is CASSVEGGGQFF.

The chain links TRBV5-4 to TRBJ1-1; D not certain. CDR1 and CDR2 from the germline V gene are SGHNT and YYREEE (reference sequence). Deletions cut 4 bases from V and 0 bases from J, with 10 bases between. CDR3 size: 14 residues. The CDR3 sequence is CASSGVNMNTEAFF. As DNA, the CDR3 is TGTGCCAGCAGCGGAGTCAACATGAACACTGAAGCTTTCTTT.

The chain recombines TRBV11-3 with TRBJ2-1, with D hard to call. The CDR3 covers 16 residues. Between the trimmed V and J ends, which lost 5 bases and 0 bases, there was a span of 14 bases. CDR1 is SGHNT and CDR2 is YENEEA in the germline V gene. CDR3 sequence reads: CASSPGLDHSYNEQFF. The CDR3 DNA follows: TGTGCCAGCAGCCCTGGTCTAGATCACTCCTACAATGAGCAGTTCTTC.

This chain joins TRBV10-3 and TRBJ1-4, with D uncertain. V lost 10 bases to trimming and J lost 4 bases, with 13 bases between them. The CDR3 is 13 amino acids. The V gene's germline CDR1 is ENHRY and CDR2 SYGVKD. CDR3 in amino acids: CATAGRINEKLFF. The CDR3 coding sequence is TGTGCCACCGCGGGCAGGATTAATGAAAAACTGTTTTTT.

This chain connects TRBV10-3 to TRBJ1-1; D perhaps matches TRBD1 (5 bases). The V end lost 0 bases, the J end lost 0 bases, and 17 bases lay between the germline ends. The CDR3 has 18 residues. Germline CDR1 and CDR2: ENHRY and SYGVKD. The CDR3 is CAISESSSPRDMNTEAFF. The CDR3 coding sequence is TGTGCCATCAGTGAGTCATCCTCCCCCAGGGATATGAACACTGAAGCTTTCTTT.

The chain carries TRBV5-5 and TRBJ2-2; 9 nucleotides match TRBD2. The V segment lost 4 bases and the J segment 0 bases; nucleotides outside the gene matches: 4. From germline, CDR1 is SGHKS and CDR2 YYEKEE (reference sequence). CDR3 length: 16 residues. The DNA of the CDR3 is TGTGCCAGCAGCCTAGGACTAGCGCCGAACACCGGGGAGCTGTTTTTT. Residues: CASSLGLAPNTGELFF. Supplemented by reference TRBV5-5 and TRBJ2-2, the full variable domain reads DAGVTQSPTHLIKTRGQQVTLRCSPISGHKSVSWYQQVLGQGPQFIFQYYEKEERGRGNFPDRFSARQFPNYSSELNVNALLLGDSALYLCASSLGLAPNTGELFFGEGSRLTVL.

In DNA, the CDR3 is TGTGCCAGCAGCTTACGAGGTGGCTACACCTTC. As protein: CASSLRGGYTF. The chain is built from TRBV11-2 and TRBJ1-2; D ambiguous. Germline V gene data show CDR1 as SGHAT and CDR2 as FQNNGV. The CDR3 sequence is 11 residues long. The V gene lost 2 bases and the J gene lost 7 bases, with 5 bases spanning the gap. Variable domain in full (rest from reference TRBV11-2 and TRBJ1-2): EAGVAQSPRYKIIEKRQSVAFWCNPISGHATLYWYQQILGQGPKLLIQFQNNGVVDDSQLPKDRFSAERLKGVDSTLKIQPAKLEDSAVYLCASSLRGGYTFGSGTRLTVV.

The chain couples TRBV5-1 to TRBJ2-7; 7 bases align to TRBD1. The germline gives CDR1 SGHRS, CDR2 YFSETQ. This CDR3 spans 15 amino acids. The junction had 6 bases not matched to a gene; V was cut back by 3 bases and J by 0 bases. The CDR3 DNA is TGCGCCAGCAGCTACGATGACAGGGACTCCTACGAGCAGTACTTC. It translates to CASSYDDRDSYEQYF. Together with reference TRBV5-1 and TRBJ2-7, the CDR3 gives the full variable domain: KAGVTQTPRYLIKTRGQQVTLSCSPISGHRSVSWYQQTPGQGLQFLFEYFSETQRNKGNFPGRFSGRQFSNSRSEMNVSTLELGDSALYLCASSYDDRDSYEQYFGPGTRLTVT.

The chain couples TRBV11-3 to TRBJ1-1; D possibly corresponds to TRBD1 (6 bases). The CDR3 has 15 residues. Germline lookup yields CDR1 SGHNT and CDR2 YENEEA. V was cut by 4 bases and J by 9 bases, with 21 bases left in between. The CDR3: CASSSKGGTGTQAFF. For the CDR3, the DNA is TGTGCCAGCAGCTCTAAAGGGGGTACCGGGACGCAAGCTTTCTTT.

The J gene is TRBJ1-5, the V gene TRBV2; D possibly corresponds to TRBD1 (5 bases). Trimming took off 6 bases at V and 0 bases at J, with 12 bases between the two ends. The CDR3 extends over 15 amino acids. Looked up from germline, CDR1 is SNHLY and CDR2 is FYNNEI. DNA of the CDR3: TGTGCCAGCAGCGAGACAGAGAATAGCAATCAGCCCCAGCATTTT. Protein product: CASSETENSNQPQHF.

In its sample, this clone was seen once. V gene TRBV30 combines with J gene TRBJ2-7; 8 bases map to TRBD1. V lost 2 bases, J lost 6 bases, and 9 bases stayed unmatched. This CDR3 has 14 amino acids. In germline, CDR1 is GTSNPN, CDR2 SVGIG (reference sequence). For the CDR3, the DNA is TGTGCCTGGAGTTCCGGTACAGGGGGGTCCGAGCAGTACTTC. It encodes CAWSSGTGGSEQYF.

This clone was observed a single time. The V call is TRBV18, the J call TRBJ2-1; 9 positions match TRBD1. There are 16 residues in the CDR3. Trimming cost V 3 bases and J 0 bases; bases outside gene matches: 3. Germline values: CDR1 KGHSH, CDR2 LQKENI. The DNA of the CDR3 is TGTGCCAGCTCACCGGGGACAGGGCCCTCCTACAATGAGCAGTTCTTC. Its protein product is CASSPGTGPSYNEQFF. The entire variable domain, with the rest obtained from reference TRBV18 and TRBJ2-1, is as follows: NAGVMQNPRHLVRRRGQEARLRCSPMKGHSHVYWYRQLPEEGLKFMVYLQKENIIDESGMPKERFSAEFPKEGPSILRIQQVVRGDSAAYFCASSPGTGPSYNEQFFGPGTRLTVL.

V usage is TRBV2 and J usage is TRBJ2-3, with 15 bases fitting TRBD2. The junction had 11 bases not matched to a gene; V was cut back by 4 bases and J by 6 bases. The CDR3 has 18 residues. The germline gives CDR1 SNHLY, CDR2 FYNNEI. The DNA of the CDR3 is TGTGCCAGCAGTGCCTTGACGGGACTAGCGGGGGGTGAGGATACGCAGTATTTT. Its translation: CASSALTGLAGGEDTQYF.

CDR3 region: CASSLGTGPGEQFF. The CDR3 DNA reads as TGTGCCAGCAGTTTAGGGACAGGGCCGGGAGAGCAGTTCTTC. The V and J genes are TRBV27 and TRBJ2-1, with 9 bases fitting TRBD1. From germline, CDR1 is MNHEY and CDR2 SMNVEV (reference sequence). J was trimmed by 10 bases and V by 2 bases; bases with no gene match: 6. The CDR3 totals 14 residues.

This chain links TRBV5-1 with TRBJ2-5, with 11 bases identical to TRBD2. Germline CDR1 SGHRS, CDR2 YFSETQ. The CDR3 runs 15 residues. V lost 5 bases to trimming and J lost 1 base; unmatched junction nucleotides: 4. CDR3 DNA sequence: TGCGCCAGCAGGGGACTAGCGGCCGGCCAAGAGACCCAGTACTTC. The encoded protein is CASRGLAAGQETQYF.

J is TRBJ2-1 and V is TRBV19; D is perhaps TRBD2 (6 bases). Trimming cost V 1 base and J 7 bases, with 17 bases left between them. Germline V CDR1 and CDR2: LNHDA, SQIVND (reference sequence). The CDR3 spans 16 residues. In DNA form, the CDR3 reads TGTGCCAGTAGTATAGCCCCGGGACTGATATTAAATGAGCAGTTCTTC. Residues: CASSIAPGLILNEQFF.

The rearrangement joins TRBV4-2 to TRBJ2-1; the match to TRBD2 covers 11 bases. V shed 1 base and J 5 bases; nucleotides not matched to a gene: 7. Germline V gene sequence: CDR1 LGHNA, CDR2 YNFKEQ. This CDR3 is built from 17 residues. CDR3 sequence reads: CASSQGSGGAPHNEQFF. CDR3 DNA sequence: TGTGCCAGCAGCCAAGGTAGCGGGGGGGCCCCCCACAATGAGCAGTTCTTC.

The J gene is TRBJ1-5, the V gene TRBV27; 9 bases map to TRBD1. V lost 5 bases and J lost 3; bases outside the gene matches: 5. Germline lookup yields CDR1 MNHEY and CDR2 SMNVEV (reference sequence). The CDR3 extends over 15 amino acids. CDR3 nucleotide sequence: TGTGCCAGCAGTCCGGGACAGGGAAACAATCAGCCCCAGCATTTT. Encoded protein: CASSPGQGNNQPQHF.

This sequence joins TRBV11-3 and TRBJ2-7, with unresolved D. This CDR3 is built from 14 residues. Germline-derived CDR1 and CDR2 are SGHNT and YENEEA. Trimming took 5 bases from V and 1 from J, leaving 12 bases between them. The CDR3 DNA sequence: TGTGCCAGCAGCGCCTCAGGTTCTTCCTACGAGCAGTACTTC. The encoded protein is CASSASGSSYEQYF.

The CDR3 coding sequence is TGTGCCAGTTCTCCTGGCGGGGGCGCCGCTGAAGCTTTCTTT. This sequence encodes CASSPGGGAAEAFF. The chain carries TRBV19 and TRBJ1-1; perhaps TRBD1 as D (6 bases). Germline CDR1 reads LNHDA; CDR2 reads SQIVND (reference sequence). The CDR3 is 14 residues long. The V gene lost 8 bases and the J gene lost 6 bases, with 19 bases spanning the gap.

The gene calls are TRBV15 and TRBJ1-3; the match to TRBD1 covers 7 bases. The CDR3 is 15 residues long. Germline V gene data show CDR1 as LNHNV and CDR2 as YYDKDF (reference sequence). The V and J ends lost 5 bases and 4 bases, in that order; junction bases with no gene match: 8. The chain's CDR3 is CATSLNRGGGNTIYF. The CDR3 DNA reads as TGTGCCACCAGCTTAAACAGGGGAGGAGGAAACACCATATATTTT.

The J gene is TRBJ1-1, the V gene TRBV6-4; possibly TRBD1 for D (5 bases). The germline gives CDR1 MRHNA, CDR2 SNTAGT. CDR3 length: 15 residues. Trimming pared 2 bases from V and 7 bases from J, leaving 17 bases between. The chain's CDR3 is CASSDDPAGRDEAFF. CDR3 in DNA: TGTGCCAGCAGTGACGACCCAGCTGGCAGGGATGAAGCTTTCTTT.

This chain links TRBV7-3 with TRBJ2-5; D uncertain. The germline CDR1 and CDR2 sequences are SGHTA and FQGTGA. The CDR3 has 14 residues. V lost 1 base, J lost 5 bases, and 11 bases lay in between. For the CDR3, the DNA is TGTGCCAGCAGCTTAAGGCCCCTCGGGGAGACCCAGTACTTC. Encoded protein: CASSLRPLGETQYF.

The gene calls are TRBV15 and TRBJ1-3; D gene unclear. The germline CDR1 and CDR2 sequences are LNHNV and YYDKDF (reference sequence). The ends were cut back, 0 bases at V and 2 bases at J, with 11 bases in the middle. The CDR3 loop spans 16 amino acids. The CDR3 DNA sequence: TGTGCCACCAGCAGAGATCTGGGAGGGCCTGGAAACACCATATATTTT. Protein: CATSRDLGGPGNTIYF.